These 7 T cell receptor beta chains were all obtained from the same sample, sequenced in a study of CD8 T cells in Susac syndrome. The RNA, about 0.5 to 1 ug, was put through reverse transcription using random hexamers. TCRdb itself ran the immunoSEQ multiplex PCR reads through MiXCR, one entry per CDR3 protein. The sample includes approximately 200,000 distinct CDR3 sequences, about 96% seen only once; the top ten take around 0.085%. Sequenced input: CD4+ T cells from PBMCs. The source is a human donor with multiple sclerosis.

CDR3 bases: TGCGCCAGCAGCCAAGATTCTACAGGGACCTATGGCTACACCTTC. Protein sequence: CASSQDSTGTYGYTF. This chain uses TRBV4-1 with TRBJ1-2; a weak D match, TRBD1 (6 bases). The germline V gene has CDR1 MGHRA and CDR2 YSYEKL. The CDR3 has 15 residues. Trimming shortened V by 0 bases and J by 4 bases, and 12 bases separated the two germline ends.

This chain connects TRBV27 to TRBJ2-7, with a weak D call TRBD2 (6 bases). Germline-derived CDR1 and CDR2 are MNHEY and SMNVEV (reference sequence). The CDR3 runs 16 residues. V gave up 5 bases and J gave up 4 bases, with 21 bases separating them. CDR3 sequence (DNA): TGTGCCAGCAGTCCGGGGACTCTTGTGAAACTTTACGAGCAGTACTTC. Translation: CASSPGTLVKLYEQYF.

The chain employs TRBV6-1 and TRBJ1-5; no clear D gene. Germline loops: CDR1 MNHNS, CDR2 SASEGT. The V end lost 7 bases, the J end lost 7 bases, and 11 bases lay between the germline ends. This CDR3 spans 12 amino acids. CDR3 in DNA: TGTGCCAGCATGGGAGGTCGGCAGCCCCAGCATTTT. This translates into CASMGGRQPQHF.

The rearrangement uses TRBV3-1 and TRBJ1-1, with 8 bases aligning to TRBD1. CDR1 is LGHDT, CDR2 YNNKEL, per germline (reference sequence). This CDR3 comprises 14 residues. V dropped 2 bases and J dropped 5; count of bases not matched to a gene: 4. The CDR3 nucleotides read TGTGCCAGCAGCCAATCAGGGGGCTGGACTGAAGCTTTCTTT. Translating gives CASSQSGGWTEAFF.

This chain links TRBV29-1 with TRBJ1-2; the match to TRBD1 covers 7 bases. CDR1 is SQVTM and CDR2 is ANQGSEA in the germline V gene. This CDR3 comprises 13 residues. J was trimmed by 4 bases and V by 3 bases; bases with no gene match: 5. CDR3: CSVDRDSGYGYTF. CDR3 bases: TGCAGCGTTGATAGGGACAGCGGCTATGGCTACACCTTC. The complete variable domain, with remaining parts taken from reference TRBV29-1 and TRBJ1-2, reads SAVISQKPSRDICQRGTSLTIQCQVDSQVTMMFWYRQQPGQSLTLIATANQGSEATYESGFVIDKFPISRPNLTFSTLTVSNMSPEDSSIYLCSVDRDSGYGYTFGSGTRLTVV.

This clonotype has a single count. This sequence joins TRBV29-1 and TRBJ2-1; unclear D gene. The CDR3 runs to 11 residues. The germline gives CDR1 SQVTM, CDR2 ANQGSEA. The V and J ends lost 2 bases and 2 bases respectively, with 1 base between them. CDR3: CSVETYNEQFF. The CDR3 bases are TGCAGCGTTGAAACCTACAATGAGCAGTTCTTC.

The rearrangement joins TRBV11-2 to TRBJ2-7; D is unclear. V lost 3 bases and J 5 bases, leaving 5 bases between the germline ends. This CDR3 has 11 amino acids. CDR1 is SGHAT, CDR2 FQNNGV, per germline. The CDR3 spells CASSFNDEQYF. In nucleotides, the CDR3 is TGTGCCAGCAGCTTCAACGACGAGCAGTACTTC.